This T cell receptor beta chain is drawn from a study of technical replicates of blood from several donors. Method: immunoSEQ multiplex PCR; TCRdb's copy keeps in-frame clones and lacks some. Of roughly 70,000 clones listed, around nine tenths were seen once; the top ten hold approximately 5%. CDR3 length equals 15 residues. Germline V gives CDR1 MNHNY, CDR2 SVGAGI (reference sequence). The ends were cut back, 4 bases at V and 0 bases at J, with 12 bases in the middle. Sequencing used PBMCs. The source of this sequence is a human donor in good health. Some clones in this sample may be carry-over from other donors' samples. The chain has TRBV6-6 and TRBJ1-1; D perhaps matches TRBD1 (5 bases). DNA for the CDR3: TGTGCCAGCAGTTCCCGGGGGGGAATGAACACTGAAGCTTTCTTT. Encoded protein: CASSSRGGMNTEAFF.